This T cell receptor (beta chain) was identified during a study of monozygotic twins with inflammatory bowel disease. The V gene's germline CDR1 is SEHNR and CDR2 FQNEAQ (reference sequence). This CDR3 region has 14 residues. As for this clonotype: Its specificity is not known.

Each of the TCR libraries took around 3.5 ug of total RNA. The template-switching step introduced UMIs that carried a 6-nucleotide sample barcode. Each CDR3 protein gets one entry in TCRdb, which reprocessed the 5' RACE reads and gives no DNA. Here the sample table reports fewer than 400,000 distinct CDR3 sequences. Study findings and constraints: The authors note that differing immunosuppressive treatments may have added variability to patient repertoires.

The genes are TRBV7-9 and TRBJ1-5; no DNA is available, so the TRBD1 call from TCRdb remains unchecked. This TCR was sampled from a human donor with ulcerative colitis or Crohn's disease, or a healthy co-twin of an affected twin (not recorded which). The sequencing sample was made of blood. Here the CDR3 reads CASSAGTVNQPQHF.